One sample yielded the 15 T cell receptor beta chains listed below, sequenced in a study of T cell responses to AZD1222 COVID-19 vaccine. Data came from immunoSEQ multiplex PCR; TCRdb stores just in-frame clones and leaves some out. The sample carries 150,000 to 200,000 clones, approximately 90% recorded once. The input for sequencing was peripheral blood, taken 28 days after the second AZD1222 dose. The receptors here all came from an adult who received the AZD1222 COVID-19 vaccine.

The chain links TRBV6-5 to TRBJ1-5, with D uncertain. The germline V gene has CDR1 MNHEY and CDR2 SVGAGI. This CDR3 is built from 13 residues. V lost 8 bases and J 5 bases, leaving 13 bases between the germline ends. CDR3 sequence: CASRRRQDQPQHF. The CDR3 nucleotides are TGTGCCAGCCGGCGGAGGCAAGATCAGCCCCAGCATTTT.

The chain employs TRBV7-2 and TRBJ2-3; D is uncertain. V lost 6 bases and J 1 base, leaving 11 bases between the germline ends. This CDR3 contains 14 residues. Germline V gene lookup returns CDR1 SGHTA and CDR2 FQGNSA. This CDR3 is CASSSFPGTDTQYF. As DNA, the CDR3 is TGTGCCAGCAGTTCCTTTCCGGGCACAGATACGCAGTATTTT.

The rearrangement joins TRBV6-5 to TRBJ2-5; unclear D gene. Germline lookup yields CDR1 MNHEY and CDR2 SVGAGI. This CDR3 comprises 13 residues. V lost 2 bases and J lost 2, with 6 bases in between. The CDR3 here is CASSYPAQETQYF. The DNA for the CDR3 is TGTGCCAGCAGTTACCCCGCGCAAGAGACCCAGTACTTC.

This sequence joins TRBV6-6 and TRBJ1-3, with no clear D. This CDR3 spans 15 amino acids. V was shortened by 0 bases and J by 1 base, with 7 bases between the two germline ends. Germline-derived CDR1 and CDR2 are MNHNY and SVGAGI (reference sequence). The CDR3 DNA follows: TGTGCCAGCAGTTACTCGTCGGTTTCTGGAAACACCATATATTTT. This sequence encodes CASSYSSVSGNTIYF.

The chain recombines TRBV19 with TRBJ2-2; D is perhaps TRBD2 (6 bases). From germline, CDR1 is LNHDA and CDR2 SQIVND (reference sequence). Trimming took off 5 bases at V and 2 bases at J, with 15 bases between the two ends. This CDR3 comprises 16 residues. CDR3 amino acids: CASSFGRRANTGELFF. CDR3 nucleotide sequence: TGTGCCAGTAGTTTCGGGAGAAGGGCTAACACCGGGGAGCTGTTTTTT.

This rearrangement joins TRBV3-1 (or the pseudogene TRBV3-2) to TRBJ2-2; D may be TRBD2 (6 bases). CDR1 LGHDT and CDR2 YNNKEL come from the germline V gene (reference sequence). The CDR3 is 14 amino acids. Trimming took 1 base from V and 6 from J, leaving 9 bases between them. The CDR3 DNA is TGTGCCAGCAGCCAAGGGACTACTGCCGGGGAGCTGTTTTTT. Translated, it gives CASSQGTTAGELFF.

The rearrangement links TRBV5-1 to TRBJ2-2; D unresolved. Trimming took off 4 bases at V and 8 bases at J, with 12 bases between the two ends. In germline, CDR1 is SGHRS, CDR2 YFSETQ. There are 13 residues in the CDR3. The CDR3 is CASSPARRGELFF. Here the CDR3 DNA reads TGCGCCAGCAGCCCCGCCAGGCGTGGGGAGCTGTTTTTT. The complete variable domain, with remaining parts taken from reference TRBV5-1 and TRBJ2-2, reads KAGVTQTPRYLIKTRGQQVTLSCSPISGHRSVSWYQQTPGQGLQFLFEYFSETQRNKGNFPGRFSGRQFSNSRSEMNVSTLELGDSALYLCASSPARRGELFFGEGSRLTVL.

This clone was observed a handful of times. The rearrangement links TRBV5-1 to TRBJ2-1; 13 bases are shared with TRBD2. J was trimmed by 8 bases and V by 0 bases; bases with no gene match: 5. Per the germline V gene, CDR1 is SGHRS and CDR2 is YFSETQ. The CDR3 contains 16 residues. CDR3 sequence: CASSLEVGLAGDEQFF. CDR3 nucleotide sequence: TGCGCCAGCAGCTTGGAGGTTGGACTAGCGGGAGATGAGCAGTTCTTC.

V gene TRBV7-9 combines with J gene TRBJ2-3; D is perhaps TRBD2 (5 bases). This CDR3 region has 16 residues. In germline, CDR1 is SEHNR, CDR2 FQNEAQ (reference sequence). Trimming cost V 3 bases and J 0 bases, with 13 bases left between them. The CDR3 sequence: CASSLRVSSSTDTQYF. DNA for the CDR3: TGTGCCAGCAGCTTGAGGGTTAGTTCAAGCACAGATACGCAGTATTTT.

This chain uses TRBV7-9 with TRBJ2-5; D might be TRBD2 (7 bases). CDR1 is SEHNR, CDR2 FQNEAQ, per germline (reference sequence). The length of the CDR3 is 14 residues. V dropped 8 bases and J dropped 4 bases, with 17 bases sitting between them. The CDR3 nucleotides read TGTGCCAGCGGAGCCCGCGGGGGCGGAGAGACCCAGTACTTC. This encodes CASGARGGGETQYF.

With regard to this clone: Other nucleotide sequences in the sample specify the same CDR3. This rearrangement joins TRBV12-3 or TRBV12-4 to TRBJ1-5; no clear D gene. The CDR3 covers 12 residues. The germline V and J ends were trimmed by 1 base and 6 bases, with 4 bases remaining between them. CDR3 region: CASSLEGQPQHF. The CDR3 DNA is TGTGCCAGCAGTTTAGAGGGTCAGCCCCAGCATTTT.

The V call is TRBV6-2 or TRBV6-3, the J call TRBJ1-5; D perhaps matches TRBD1 (5 bases). CDR1 is MNHEY and CDR2 is SVGEGT in the germline V gene. V was trimmed by 0 bases and J by 11 bases, leaving 11 bases between them. This CDR3 is built from 13 residues. The CDR3: CASSYSGAGAQHF. In nucleotides, the CDR3 is TGTGCCAGCAGTTACTCCGGTGCGGGGGCCCAGCATTTT.

The J gene is TRBJ2-7, the V gene TRBV9; 11 bases match TRBD2. Germline loops: CDR1 SGDLS, CDR2 YYNGEE. V shed 4 bases, J shed 6 bases, and the junction held 6 bases outside the gene matches. The CDR3 length is 14 residues. CDR3 residues: CASSKLAGDLEQYF. CDR3 in DNA: TGTGCCAGCAGCAAACTAGCGGGAGATCTCGAGCAGTACTTC.

This sequence joins TRBV19 and TRBJ2-3, with 9 bases lining up with TRBD1. This CDR3 comprises 15 residues. With 4 bases clipped from V and 5 bases from J, the junction kept 7 bases outside the gene matches. Germline CDR1 LNHDA, CDR2 SQIVND (reference sequence). CDR3 loop: CASSRGQGRGDTQYF. As DNA, the CDR3 is TGTGCCAGTAGTAGAGGACAGGGGCGCGGAGATACGCAGTATTTT.

The chain joins TRBV7-3 to TRBJ1-1; possibly TRBD1 for D (5 bases). This CDR3 has 15 residues. V was cut by 2 bases and J by 0 bases, with 10 bases left in between. The germline V gene encodes CDR1 SGHTA and CDR2 FQGTGA. The CDR3 spells CASSLGASLNTEAFF. CDR3 sequence (DNA): TGTGCCAGCAGCTTAGGGGCTTCACTGAACACTGAAGCTTTCTTT.